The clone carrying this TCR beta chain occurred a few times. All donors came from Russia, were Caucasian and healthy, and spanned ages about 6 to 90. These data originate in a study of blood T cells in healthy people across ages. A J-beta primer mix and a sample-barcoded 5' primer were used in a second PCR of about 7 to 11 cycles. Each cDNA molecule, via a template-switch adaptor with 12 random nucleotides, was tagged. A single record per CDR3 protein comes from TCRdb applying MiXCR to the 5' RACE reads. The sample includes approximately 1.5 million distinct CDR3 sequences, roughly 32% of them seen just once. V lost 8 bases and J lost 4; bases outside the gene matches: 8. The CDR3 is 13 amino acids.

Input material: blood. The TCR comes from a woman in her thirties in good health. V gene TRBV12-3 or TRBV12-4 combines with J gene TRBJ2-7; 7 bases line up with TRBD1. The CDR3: CASGLGQSYEQYF. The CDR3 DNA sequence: TGTGCCAGCGGATTGGGACAGAGTTACGAGCAGTACTTC.